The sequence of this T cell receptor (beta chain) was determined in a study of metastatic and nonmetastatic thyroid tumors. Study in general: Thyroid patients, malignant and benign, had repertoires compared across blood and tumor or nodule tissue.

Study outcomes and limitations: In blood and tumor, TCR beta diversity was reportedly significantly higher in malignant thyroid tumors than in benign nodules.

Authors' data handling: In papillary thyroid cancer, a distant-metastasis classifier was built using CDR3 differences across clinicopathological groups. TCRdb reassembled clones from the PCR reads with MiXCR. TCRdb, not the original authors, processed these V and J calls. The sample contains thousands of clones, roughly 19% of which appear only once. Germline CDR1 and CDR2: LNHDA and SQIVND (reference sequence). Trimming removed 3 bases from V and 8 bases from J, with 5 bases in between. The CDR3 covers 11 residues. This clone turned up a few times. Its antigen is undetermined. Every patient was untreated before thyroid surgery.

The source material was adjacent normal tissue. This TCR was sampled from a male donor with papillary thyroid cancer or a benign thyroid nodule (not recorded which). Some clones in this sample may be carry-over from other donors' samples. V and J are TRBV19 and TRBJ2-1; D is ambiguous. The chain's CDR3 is CASSIWDEQFF. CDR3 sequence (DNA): TGTGCCAGTAGTATCTGGGATGAGCAGTTCTTC.